These 3 T cell receptor beta chains were sequenced from one sample in a study of cytomegalovirus exposure and HLA in healthy donors. The PCR used 60 Vbeta and 13 Jbeta primers. Sequencing was performed with immunoSEQ multiplex PCR; in TCRdb, only in-frame clones are kept and a portion is missing. The data show 200,000 to 250,000 clones, approximately 82% seen once. Specimen: PBMCs. The receptors were sampled from a male donor in good health and CMV-seronegative.

This clone was seen just once. The CDR3 protein is CASSPYDRGPYEQYF. CDR3 DNA sequence: TGTGCCAGCAGTCCTTATGACAGGGGGCCCTACGAGCAGTACTTC. The chain employs TRBV27 and TRBJ2-7, with 10 bases aligning to TRBD1. The CDR3 sequence is 15 residues long. V gave up 5 bases and J gave up 2 bases; unmatched junction bases: 6. Germline CDR1 is MNHEY and CDR2 is SMNVEV (reference sequence).

The chain has TRBV9 and TRBJ2-2, with 10 bases that match TRBD2. There are 16 residues in the CDR3. V shed 1 base, J shed 2 bases, and the junction held 2 bases outside the gene matches. The germline V gene has CDR1 SGDLS and CDR2 YYNGEE. CDR3 in DNA: TGTGCCAGCAGCGTAACTAGCGGGACAAACACCGGGGAGCTGTTTTTT. Its translation: CASSVTSGTNTGELFF.

This clone has just one count. This chain links TRBV4-1 with TRBJ1-1; 10 nucleotides agree with TRBD1. V gave up 2 bases and J gave up 3 bases; unmatched junction bases: 9. The CDR3 sequence is 17 residues long. CDR1 MGHRA and CDR2 YSYEKL come from the germline V gene. Written as DNA, the CDR3 is TGCGCCAGCAGCCAAAGAGGATTCGGGACAGGGGACACTGAAGCTTTCTTT. It yields the protein CASSQRGFGTGDTEAFF.